This T cell receptor beta chain was documented in a study of blood T cell repertoires in COVID-19. At the level of the study: The United States, Italy and Spain provided the acute and convalescent COVID-19 samples. Sample material is recorded as cDNA or gDNA derived from T cells, B-cell-depleted T cells, or PBMCs.

Original handling: Estimation of nucleated cell counts relied on the amplification of reference gene primers. Sequenced by immunoSEQ multiplex PCR; TCRdb stores in-frame clones only, minus some. V and J calls and clone size are given by that table; D and trimming were obtained from the DNA. The data show 35,000 to 50,000 clones, 82% seen once. The CDR3 runs 13 residues. V lost 2 bases to trimming and J lost 4 bases, with 8 bases between them. The germline V gene has CDR1 SGHTA and CDR2 FQGTGA. Sequenced sample: peripheral blood. The TCR sequence derives from a woman between 65 and 79 years old with acute or convalescent COVID-19. V is TRBV7-3 and J is TRBJ2-5; perhaps TRBD2 as D (6 bases). The CDR3 DNA follows: TGTGCCAGCAGCTTAGGGCGGGGAGAGACCCAGTACTTC. This gives the protein CASSLGRGETQYF. Based on the CDR3 plus reference TRBV7-3 and TRBJ2-5, the full variable domain is GAGVSQTPSNKVTEKGKYVELRCDPISGHTALYWYRQSLGQGPEFLIYFQGTGAADDSGLPNDRFFAVRPEGSVSTLKIQRTERGDSAVYLCASSLGRGETQYFGPGTRLLVL.